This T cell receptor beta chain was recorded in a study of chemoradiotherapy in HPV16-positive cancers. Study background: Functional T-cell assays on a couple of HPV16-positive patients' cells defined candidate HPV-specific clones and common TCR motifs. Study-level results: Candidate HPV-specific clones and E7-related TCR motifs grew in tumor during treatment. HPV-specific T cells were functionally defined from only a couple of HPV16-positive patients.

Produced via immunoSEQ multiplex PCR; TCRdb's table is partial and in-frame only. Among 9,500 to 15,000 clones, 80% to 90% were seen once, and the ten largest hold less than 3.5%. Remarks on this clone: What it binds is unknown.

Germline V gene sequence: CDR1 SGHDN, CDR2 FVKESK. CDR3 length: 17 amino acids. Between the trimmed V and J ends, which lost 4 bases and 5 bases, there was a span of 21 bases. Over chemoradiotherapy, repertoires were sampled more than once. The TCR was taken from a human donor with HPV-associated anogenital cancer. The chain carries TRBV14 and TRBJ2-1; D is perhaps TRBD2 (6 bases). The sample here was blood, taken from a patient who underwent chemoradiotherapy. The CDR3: CASSRTPWRGENNEQFF. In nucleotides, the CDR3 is TGTGCCAGCAGCCGCACCCCCTGGCGGGGAGAAAACAATGAGCAGTTCTTC.